This TCR beta chain was profiled in a study of OX40 agonist ivuxolimab in advanced cancers. The data were produced by immunoSEQ multiplex PCR, yet TCRdb's version contains in-frame clones alone and is incomplete. The sample carries around 40,000 clones, around 85% recorded once. Details on this clone: Antigen specificity is unknown.

Study-level findings and limits: Compared with CD4+, CD8+ T cells on average had more expanded clones.

Looked up from germline, CDR1 is LNHDA and CDR2 is SQIVND (reference sequence). V gave up 3 bases and J gave up 3 bases, with 12 bases separating them. The CDR3 has 14 amino acids. V and J are TRBV19 and TRBJ2-7; D remains unclear. This sample comprised CD4+ or CD8+ T cells sorted from blood, obtained in a trial of the OX40 agonist ivuxolimab. This sequence originates from an adult with an advanced solid tumor such as melanoma, head and neck, liver or kidney cancer. The CDR3 sequence is CASSISSTLYEQYF. For the CDR3, the DNA is TGTGCCAGTAGTATCAGCTCAACCCTCTACGAGCAGTACTTC.